This section outlines one T cell receptor beta chain sequence together with its context. What it binds is unknown. On each TCR cDNA molecule, a unique molecular identifier was present. TCRdb reanalysed the 5' RACE reads using MiXCR and keeps one entry per CDR3 protein. The table lists around 89,000 distinct CDR3 sequences, approximately 12% of them singletons. Time point here: sample taken at primary tumor resection. This specimen comes from a study of spatial heterogeneity in lung cancer. From germline, CDR1 is MNHNY and CDR2 SVGAGI (reference sequence). With 6 bases removed from V and 1 base from J, the gap between germline ends came to 13 bases. There are 15 residues in the CDR3. General study results and limits: The appearance of ubiquitous expanded tumor TCRs in blood was greater at resection than follow-up.

This chain joins TRBV6-6 and TRBJ2-4; D call uncertain. This TCR was sampled from a male donor with early-stage non-small cell lung cancer. Sequenced here: PBMCs, sampled at surgery. The CDR3 nucleotides are TGTGCCAGCAGGGAGACCAAGGAGGCCAAAAACATTCAGTACTTC. This encodes CASRETKEAKNIQYF.